A selection of T cell receptor beta chains follows, all from one sample in a study of cytomegalovirus exposure and HLA in healthy donors. Profiling relied on immunoSEQ multiplex PCR, and the TCRdb table lists in-frame clones only, not all of them. The data show over 150,000 clones, with around 80% seen just once and roughly 3.6% held by the top ten. Sequenced: PBMCs. All receptors come from a woman between 55 and 75 years old in good health and CMV-seropositive. CDR3s include the opening cysteine and the closing phenylalanine or tryptophan. A D gene is named only where the DNA matches it firmly. Clone size is stated in some rows and not others, as once, few, many or a class when expanded.

clone size: .; D gene: TRBD2; J gene: TRBJ2-1; V gene: TRBV5-1; CDR3 protein: CASSLGREGNEQFF; CDR3 DNA: TGCGCCAGCAGCTTGGGACGGGAGGGCAATGAGCAGTTCTTC
clone size: once; D gene: TRBD1; J gene: TRBJ2-6; V gene: TRBV27; CDR3 protein: CASSPRTGAWSGANGLTF; CDR3 DNA: TGTGCCAGCAGTCCGCGGACAGGGGCTTGGTCTGGGGCCAACGGCCTGACTTTC
clone size: once; D gene: TRBD1; J gene: TRBJ1-2; V gene: TRBV19; CDR3 protein: CASSLAGQGGGYTF; CDR3 DNA: TGTGCCAGTAGCCTCGCCGGACAGGGTGGTGGCTACACCTTC
clone size: .; D gene: TRBD1; J gene: TRBJ1-5; V gene: TRBV7-9; CDR3 protein: CASSLEGQGSQPQHF; CDR3 DNA: TGTGCCAGCAGCTTAGAGGGACAGGGAAGTCAGCCCCAGCATTTT
clone size: .; D gene: TRBD2; J gene: TRBJ2-7; V gene: TRBV30; CDR3 protein: CAWSVSTSGQREQYF; CDR3 DNA: TGTGCCTGGAGTGTCTCGACTAGCGGACAGCGGGAGCAGTACTTC
clone size: once; D gene: .; J gene: TRBJ2-7; V gene: TRBV28; CDR3 protein: CASSLGSEQYF; CDR3 DNA: TGTGCCAGCAGTTTAGGCAGCGAGCAGTACTTC
clone size: .; D gene: .; J gene: TRBJ1-2; V gene: TRBV19; CDR3 protein: CASSIDRRDLKANYGYTF; CDR3 DNA: TGTGCCAGTAGTATAGATCGACGGGATCTCAAAGCTAACTATGGCTACACCTTC
clone size: .; D gene: .; J gene: TRBJ2-2; V gene: TRBV5-1; CDR3 protein: CASSFPSTGELFF; CDR3 DNA: TGCGCCAGCAGCTTTCCGAGCACCGGGGAGCTGTTTTTT
clone size: .; D gene: TRBD2; J gene: TRBJ2-2; V gene: TRBV2; CDR3 protein: CASNLAGDVGELFF; CDR3 DNA: TGTGCCAGCAATCTAGCGGGAGATGTCGGGGAGCTGTTTTTT
clone size: .; D gene: .; J gene: TRBJ2-1; V gene: TRBV5-1; CDR3 protein: CASSRGQLINEQFF; CDR3 DNA: TGCGCCAGCAGCCGAGGACAGCTAATCAATGAGCAGTTCTTC
clone size: .; D gene: .; J gene: TRBJ2-5; V gene: TRBV7-2; CDR3 protein: CASSFLFQETQYF; CDR3 DNA: TGTGCCAGCAGCTTCCTATTCCAAGAGACCCAGTACTTC
clone size: few; D gene: .; J gene: TRBJ1-1; V gene: TRBV11-3; CDR3 protein: CASSLGVSDGGTEAFF; CDR3 DNA: TGTGCCAGCAGCTTAGGCGTTTCAGACGGAGGCACTGAAGCTTTCTTT
clone size: .; D gene: TRBD2; J gene: TRBJ2-7; V gene: TRBV19; CDR3 protein: CASSSMGSGELVQYF; CDR3 DNA: TGTGCCAGTAGTTCCATGGGCAGCGGGGAATTGGTGCAGTACTTC
clone size: once; D gene: .; J gene: TRBJ1-1; V gene: TRBV7-9; CDR3 protein: CASSFSSTDTEAFF; CDR3 DNA: TGTGCCAGCAGCTTCTCCAGTACCGACACTGAAGCTTTCTTT
clone size: .; D gene: TRBD1; J gene: TRBJ1-1; V gene: TRBV6-5; CDR3 protein: CASSYGGQPEAFF; CDR3 DNA: TGTGCCAGCAGTTACGGGGGACAGCCTGAAGCTTTCTTT
clone size: .; D gene: TRBD1; J gene: TRBJ1-4; V gene: TRBV6-6; CDR3 protein: CASSPLRGPNEKLFF; CDR3 DNA: TGTGCCAGCAGCCCCCTAAGGGGGCCAAATGAAAAACTGTTTTTT
clone size: .; D gene: .; J gene: TRBJ2-7; V gene: TRBV10-3; CDR3 protein: CATNRDTFSYEQYF; CDR3 DNA: TGTGCCACGAACCGGGACACCTTCTCCTACGAGCAGTACTTC
clone size: .; D gene: TRBD1; J gene: TRBJ2-3; V gene: TRBV7-2; CDR3 protein: CASSLHRGDTQYF; CDR3 DNA: TGTGCCAGCAGCTTACACAGGGGAGATACGCAGTATTTT
clone size: .; D gene: TRBD2; J gene: TRBJ2-7; V gene: TRBV7-9; CDR3 protein: CASSPLQREDEQYF; CDR3 DNA: TGTGCCAGCAGCCCCCTCCAGCGGGAGGACGAGCAGTACTTC
clone size: .; D gene: .; J gene: TRBJ2-3; V gene: TRBV5-1; CDR3 protein: CASWRGLASDTQYF; CDR3 DNA: TGCGCCAGCTGGCGCGGGCTAGCCTCGGATACGCAGTATTTT
clone size: .; D gene: TRBD1; J gene: TRBJ2-7; V gene: TRBV5-5; CDR3 protein: CASSRDRREQYF; CDR3 DNA: TGTGCCAGCAGCCGGGACAGGCGCGAGCAGTACTTC
clone size: .; D gene: .; J gene: TRBJ2-7; V gene: TRBV19; CDR3 protein: CASSNPYGVVKPEQYF; CDR3 DNA: TGTGCCAGTAGTAACCCGTACGGAGTTGTAAAACCCGAGCAGTACTTC
clone size: .; D gene: .; J gene: TRBJ2-5; V gene: TRBV5-1; CDR3 protein: CASSSEGGGLGEQYF; CDR3 DNA: TGCGCCAGCAGCTCGGAGGGGGGGGGTTTGGGAGAGCAGTACTTC
clone size: .; D gene: TRBD2; J gene: TRBJ2-1; V gene: TRBV7-3; CDR3 protein: CASSSGTSNNEQFF; CDR3 DNA: TGTGCCAGCAGCTCCGGGACTAGCAACAATGAGCAGTTCTTC
clone size: .; D gene: .; J gene: TRBJ2-1; V gene: TRBV29-1; CDR3 protein: CSVEAQYNEQFF; CDR3 DNA: TGCAGCGTTGAGGCACAATACAATGAGCAGTTCTTC
clone size: .; D gene: .; J gene: TRBJ2-3; V gene: TRBV5-1; CDR3 protein: CASSLGTGITDTQYF; CDR3 DNA: TGCGCCAGCAGCTTGGGTACAGGGATCACAGATACGCAGTATTTT
clone size: .; D gene: .; J gene: TRBJ1-4; V gene: TRBV7-9; CDR3 protein: CASSAYRDEEKLFF; CDR3 DNA: TGTGCCAGCAGCGCCTACAGGGATGAGGAAAAACTGTTTTTT
clone size: .; D gene: TRBD1; J gene: TRBJ2-5; V gene: TRBV28; CDR3 protein: CASSLSGQGTQESQYF; CDR3 DNA: TGTGCCAGCAGTTTATCGGGACAGGGCACCCAAGAGAGCCAGTACTTC
clone size: .; D gene: TRBD2; J gene: TRBJ2-2; V gene: TRBV5-1; CDR3 protein: CASSRTSGSNTGELFF; CDR3 DNA: TGCGCCAGCAGCCGCACTAGCGGTTCGAACACCGGGGAGCTGTTTTTT
clone size: few; D gene: .; J gene: TRBJ2-3; V gene: TRBV15; CDR3 protein: CATSSLSTDTQYF; CDR3 DNA: TGTGCCACCAGCAGCCTTAGCACAGATACGCAGTATTTT
clone size: .; D gene: .; J gene: TRBJ2-3; V gene: TRBV7-2; CDR3 protein: CASSRPLAGDTQYF; CDR3 DNA: TGTGCCAGCAGCCGTCCCCTAGCCGGAGATACGCAGTATTTT
clone size: once; D gene: TRBD2; J gene: TRBJ2-1; V gene: TRBV7-2; CDR3 protein: CASSPRGSGGASYNEQFF; CDR3 DNA: TGTGCCAGCAGCCCCAGGGGGAGCGGGGGGGCATCCTACAATGAGCAGTTCTTC
clone size: .; D gene: .; J gene: TRBJ2-1; V gene: TRBV7-9; CDR3 protein: CASSLRGMDGQFF; CDR3 DNA: TGTGCCAGCAGCTTACGCGGGATGGATGGGCAGTTCTTC
clone size: .; D gene: TRBD1; J gene: TRBJ1-1; V gene: TRBV6-6; CDR3 protein: CASSTAVQGAHTEAFF; CDR3 DNA: TGTGCCAGCAGCACCGCAGTGCAGGGGGCGCATACTGAAGCTTTCTTT